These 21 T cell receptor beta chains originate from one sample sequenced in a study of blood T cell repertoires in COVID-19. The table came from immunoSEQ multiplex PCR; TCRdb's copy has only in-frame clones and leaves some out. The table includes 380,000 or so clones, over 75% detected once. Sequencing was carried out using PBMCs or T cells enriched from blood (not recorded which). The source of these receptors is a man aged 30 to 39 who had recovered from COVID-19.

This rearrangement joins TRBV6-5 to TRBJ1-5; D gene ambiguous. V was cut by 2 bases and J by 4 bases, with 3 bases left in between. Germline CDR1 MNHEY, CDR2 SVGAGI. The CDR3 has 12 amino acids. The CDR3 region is CASSYRNQPQHF. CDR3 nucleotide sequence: TGTGCCAGCAGTTACCGGAATCAGCCCCAGCATTTT.

CDR3 nucleotides: TGTGCCAGCAGCCTTCCTTCAGGGAGGACTGAAGCTTTCTTT. It codes for CASSLPSGRTEAFF. The chain employs TRBV7-9 and TRBJ1-1; a weak D match, TRBD1 (5 bases). Germline V CDR1 and CDR2: SEHNR, FQNEAQ (reference sequence). Between the trimmed V and J ends, which lost 5 bases and 5 bases, there was a span of 15 bases. The CDR3 spans 14 residues.

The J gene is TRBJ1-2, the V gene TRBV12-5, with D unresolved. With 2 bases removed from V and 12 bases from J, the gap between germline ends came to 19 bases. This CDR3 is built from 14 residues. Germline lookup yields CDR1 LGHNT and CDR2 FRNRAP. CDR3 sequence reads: CASGLSVVLALNTF. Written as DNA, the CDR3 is TGTGCTAGTGGTTTGTCCGTTGTACTTGCATTGAACACCTTC.

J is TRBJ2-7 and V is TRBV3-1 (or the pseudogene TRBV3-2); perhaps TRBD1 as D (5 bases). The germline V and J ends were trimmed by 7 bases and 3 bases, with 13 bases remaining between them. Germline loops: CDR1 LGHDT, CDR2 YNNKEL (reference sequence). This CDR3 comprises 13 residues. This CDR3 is CASTRAQGYEQYF. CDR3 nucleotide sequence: TGTGCCAGCACTCGGGCCCAGGGCTACGAGCAGTACTTC.

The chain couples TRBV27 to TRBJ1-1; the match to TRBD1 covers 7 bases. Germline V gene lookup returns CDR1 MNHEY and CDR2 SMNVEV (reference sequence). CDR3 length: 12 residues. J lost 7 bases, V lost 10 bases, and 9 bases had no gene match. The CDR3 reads CAKYRGLSEAFF. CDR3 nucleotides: TGTGCCAAGTACAGGGGATTGAGTGAAGCTTTCTTT.

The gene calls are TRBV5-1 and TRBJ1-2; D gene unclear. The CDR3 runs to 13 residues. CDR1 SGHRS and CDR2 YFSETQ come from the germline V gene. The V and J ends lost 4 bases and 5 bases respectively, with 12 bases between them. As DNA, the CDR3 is TGCGCCAGCAGCGGACTTCGGGCTTATGGCTACACCTTC. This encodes CASSGLRAYGYTF.

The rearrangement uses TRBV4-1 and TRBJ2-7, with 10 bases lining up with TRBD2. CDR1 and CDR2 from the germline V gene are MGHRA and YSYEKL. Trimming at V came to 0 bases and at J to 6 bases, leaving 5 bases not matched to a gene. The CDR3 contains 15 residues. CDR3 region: CASSQDPSGGVEQYF. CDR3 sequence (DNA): TGCGCCAGCAGCCAAGATCCTAGCGGGGGAGTCGAGCAGTACTTC.

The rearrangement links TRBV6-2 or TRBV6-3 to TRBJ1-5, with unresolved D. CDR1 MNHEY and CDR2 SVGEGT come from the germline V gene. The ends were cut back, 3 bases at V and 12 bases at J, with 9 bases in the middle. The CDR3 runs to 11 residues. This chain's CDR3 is CASSYFGVQHF. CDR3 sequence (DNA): TGTGCCAGCAGTTATTTCGGGGTCCAGCATTTT.

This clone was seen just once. As DNA, the CDR3 is TGCAGTGCTAGCAGACAGGACGAGCAGTACTTC. This gives the protein CSASRQDEQYF. The gene calls are TRBV20-1 and TRBJ2-7, with D possibly being TRBD1 (6 bases). The germline CDR1 and CDR2 sequences are DFQATT and SNEGSKA (reference sequence). V lost 3 bases to trimming and J lost 5 bases, with 8 bases between them. The length of the CDR3 is 11 residues.

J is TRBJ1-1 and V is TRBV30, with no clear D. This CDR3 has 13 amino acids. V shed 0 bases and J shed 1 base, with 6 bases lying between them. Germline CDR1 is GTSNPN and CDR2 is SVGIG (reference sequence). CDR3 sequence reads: CAWSVATNTEAFF. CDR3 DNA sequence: TGTGCCTGGAGTGTAGCGACGAACACTGAAGCTTTCTTT. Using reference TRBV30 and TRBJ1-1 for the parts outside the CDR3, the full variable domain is SQTIHQWPATLVQPVGSPLSLECTVEGTSNPNLYWYRQAAGRGLQLLFYSVGIGQISSEVPQNLSASRPQDRQFILSSKKLLLSDSGFYLCAWSVATNTEAFFGQGTRLTVV.

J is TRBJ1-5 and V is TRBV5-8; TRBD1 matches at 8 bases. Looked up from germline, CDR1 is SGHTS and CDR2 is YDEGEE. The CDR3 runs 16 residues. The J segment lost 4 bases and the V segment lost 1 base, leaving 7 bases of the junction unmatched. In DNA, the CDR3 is TGTGCCAGCAGCTTGAAACGGACAGGGCTTAATCAGCCCCAGCATTTT. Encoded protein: CASSLKRTGLNQPQHF.

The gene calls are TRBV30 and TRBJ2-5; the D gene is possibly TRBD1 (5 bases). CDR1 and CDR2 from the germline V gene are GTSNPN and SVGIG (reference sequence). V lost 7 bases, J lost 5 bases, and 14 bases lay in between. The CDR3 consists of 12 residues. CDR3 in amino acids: CASDSTSETQYF. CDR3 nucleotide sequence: TGTGCCTCCGACAGTACTTCGGAGACCCAGTACTTC.

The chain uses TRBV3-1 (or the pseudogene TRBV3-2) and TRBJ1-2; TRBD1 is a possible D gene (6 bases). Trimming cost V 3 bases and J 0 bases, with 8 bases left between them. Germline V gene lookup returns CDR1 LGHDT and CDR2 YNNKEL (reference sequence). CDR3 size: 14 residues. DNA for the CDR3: TGTGCCAGCAGCCATAGGACAGCTAACTATGGCTACACCTTC. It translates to CASSHRTANYGYTF.

CDR3 nucleotides: TGTGCCAGCAGACCAGGGGGCGCGGATGAAAAACTGTTTTTT. Amino acid sequence: CASRPGGADEKLFF. J is TRBJ1-4 and V is TRBV3-1 (or the pseudogene TRBV3-2), with TRBD1 matching 8 bases. This CDR3 has 14 amino acids. Germline values: CDR1 LGHDT, CDR2 YNNKEL (reference sequence). The trim removed 6 bases at V and 6 bases at J, leaving 6 bases unmatched.

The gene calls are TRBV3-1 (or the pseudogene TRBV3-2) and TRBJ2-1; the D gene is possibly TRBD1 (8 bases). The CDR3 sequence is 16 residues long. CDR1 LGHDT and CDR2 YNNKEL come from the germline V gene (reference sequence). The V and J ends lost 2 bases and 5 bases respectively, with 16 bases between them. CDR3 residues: CASSQWSGGQDNEQFF. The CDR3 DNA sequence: TGTGCCAGCAGCCAATGGTCGGGGGGACAGGACAATGAGCAGTTCTTC.

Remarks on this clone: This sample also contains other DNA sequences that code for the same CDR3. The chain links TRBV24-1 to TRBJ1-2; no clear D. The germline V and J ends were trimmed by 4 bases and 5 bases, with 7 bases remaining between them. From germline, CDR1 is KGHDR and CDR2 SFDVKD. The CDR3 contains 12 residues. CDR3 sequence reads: CATSDSDYGYTF. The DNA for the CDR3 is TGTGCCACCAGTGACAGCGATTATGGCTACACCTTC.

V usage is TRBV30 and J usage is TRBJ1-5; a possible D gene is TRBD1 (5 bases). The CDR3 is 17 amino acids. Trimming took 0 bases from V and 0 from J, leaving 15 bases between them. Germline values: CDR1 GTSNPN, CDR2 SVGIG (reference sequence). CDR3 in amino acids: CAWSVSGSVYSNQPQHF. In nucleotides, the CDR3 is TGTGCCTGGAGTGTATCAGGGTCCGTGTATAGCAATCAGCCCCAGCATTTT.

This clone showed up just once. As DNA, the CDR3 is TGTGCCAGCAGCTCATACACAGGGGACACTGAAGCTTTCTTT. The encoded protein is CASSSYTGDTEAFF. V is TRBV5-4 and J is TRBJ1-1, with 7 nucleotides matching TRBD1. The junction had 5 bases not matched to a gene; V was cut back by 3 bases and J by 3 bases. The V gene's germline CDR1 is SGHNT and CDR2 YYREEE (reference sequence). CDR3 length equals 14 residues.

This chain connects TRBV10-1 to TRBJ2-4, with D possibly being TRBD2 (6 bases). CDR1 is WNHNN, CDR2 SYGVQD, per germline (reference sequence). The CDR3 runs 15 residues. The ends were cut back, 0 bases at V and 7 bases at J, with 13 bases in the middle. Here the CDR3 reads CASSESPGGGNIQYF. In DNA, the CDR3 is TGCGCCAGCAGTGAGTCGCCTGGGGGAGGTAACATTCAGTACTTC.

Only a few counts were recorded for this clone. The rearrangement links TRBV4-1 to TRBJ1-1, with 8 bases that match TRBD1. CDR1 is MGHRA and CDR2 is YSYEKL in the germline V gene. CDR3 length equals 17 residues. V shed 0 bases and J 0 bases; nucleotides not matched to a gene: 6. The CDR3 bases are TGCGCCAGCAGCCAAGACAGGGGGCGATCGGTGAACACTGAAGCTTTCTTT. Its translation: CASSQDRGRSVNTEAFF.

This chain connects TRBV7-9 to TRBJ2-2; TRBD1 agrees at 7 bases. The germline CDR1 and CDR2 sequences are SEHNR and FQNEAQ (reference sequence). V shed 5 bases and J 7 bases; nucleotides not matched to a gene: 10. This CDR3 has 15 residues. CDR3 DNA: TGTGCCAGCAGCCCAGAGGGACAGTTGAACGGGGAGCTGTTTTTT. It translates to CASSPEGQLNGELFF.